This T cell receptor beta chain appears in the sequencing data of a study of Graves' ophthalmopathy and Graves' hyperthyroidism. The wider study: Before any treatment was given, at initial diagnosis, peripheral blood was collected.

Hyperthyroidism qualified as stable when ophthalmopathy did not develop within 18 months of follow-up. Fresh peripheral blood (approximately 9.2 ml) yielded the PBMCs. RNA transcripts provided the template for amplifying TCR beta CDR3 regions. RT-PCR in the first round used HTBI primers; a second-round multiplex PCR followed. Via MiXCR, TCRdb re-called the multiplex PCR reads, giving one row per CDR3 protein. The sample has a few hundred thousand distinct CDR3 sequences; around 21% are singletons. The CDR3 runs to 15 residues. CDR1 is MNHEY and CDR2 is SVGAGI in the germline V gene. The trim removed 1 base at V and 2 bases at J, leaving 4 bases unmatched. In its sample, this clonotype was seen many times.

The sequence was obtained from a woman aged 18-29 years with stable Graves' hyperthyroidism. Material: peripheral blood. This chain connects TRBV6-5 to TRBJ2-5, with 7 bases matching TRBD1. As DNA, the CDR3 is TGTGCCAGCAGTTACTTCCCGGGACAGCAAGAGACCCAGTACTTC. Its translation is CASSYFPGQQETQYF.